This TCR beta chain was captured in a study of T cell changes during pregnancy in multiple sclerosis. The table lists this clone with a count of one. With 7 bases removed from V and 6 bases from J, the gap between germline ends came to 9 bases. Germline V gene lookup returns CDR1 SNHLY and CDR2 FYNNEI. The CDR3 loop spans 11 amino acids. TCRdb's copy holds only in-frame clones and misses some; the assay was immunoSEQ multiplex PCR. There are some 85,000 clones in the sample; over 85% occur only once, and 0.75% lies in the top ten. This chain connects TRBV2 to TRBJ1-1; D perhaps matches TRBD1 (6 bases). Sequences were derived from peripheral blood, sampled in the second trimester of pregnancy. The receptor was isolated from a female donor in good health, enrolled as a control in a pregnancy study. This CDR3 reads CASTDSPEAFF. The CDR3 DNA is TGTGCCAGCACGGACAGTCCTGAAGCTTTCTTT.